This is a list of T cell receptor beta chains from one sample in a study of STAT5B mutations in CD4+ large granular lymphocyte leukemia. The table came from immunoSEQ multiplex PCR; TCRdb's copy has only in-frame clones and leaves some out. Among 30,000 to 35,000 clones listed, roughly 79% were seen once. The sequencing sample was made of CD4+ T cells from blood buffy coats. Receptors were obtained from a human donor in good health. Each CDR3 is given with its conserved first and last residue. Each record gives: D gene, V gene, J gene, CDR3 length, clone size, CDR3 protein, CDR3 DNA. A D gene is named only where the DNA matches it firmly. Clone size is stated in some rows and not others, as once, few, many or a class when expanded.

>-|TRBV28|TRBJ2-1|12|-
CASSLRPNEQFF
TGTGCCAGCAGTTTACGCCCGAATGAGCAGTTCTTC
>-|TRBV7-2|TRBJ2-7|13|-
CASSLGEGREQYF
TGTGCCAGCAGCTTAGGAGAGGGCCGCGAGCAGTACTTC
>TRBD2|TRBV4-2|TRBJ2-3|16|-
CASSQTLAGGTDTQYF
TGTGCCAGCAGCCAGACTCTAGCGGGGGGCACAGATACGCAGTATTTT
>-|TRBV29-1|TRBJ2-1|13|-
CSVERGARNEQFF
TGCAGCGTTGAAAGGGGGGCTCGCAATGAGCAGTTCTTC
>TRBD2|TRBV19|TRBJ2-1|14|once
CASRQNSGINEQFF
TGTGCCAGCAGGCAAAATAGCGGGATCAATGAGCAGTTCTTC
>-|TRBV18|TRBJ2-2|16|-
CASSPRHQTNTGELFF
TGTGCCAGCTCACCACGGCATCAGACGAACACCGGGGAGCTGTTTTTT
>TRBD1|TRBV4-1|TRBJ2-1|16|-
CASEGAGQGFLYEQFF
TGCGCCAGCGAGGGGGCGGGACAGGGTTTTTTGTATGAGCAGTTCTTC
>-|TRBV28|TRBJ1-1|14|-
CASSLLTEGTEAFF
TGTGCCAGCAGTTTGCTTACGGAAGGTACTGAAGCTTTCTTT
>-|TRBV7-2|TRBJ1-1|15|few
CASSPRQAMNTEAFF
TGTGCCAGCAGCCCGCGACAGGCTATGAACACTGAAGCTTTCTTT
>-|TRBV7-9|TRBJ2-5|15|-
CASSLTGIGQETQYF
TGTGCCAGCAGCTTAACAGGGATCGGGCAAGAGACCCAGTACTTC
>-|TRBV11-2|TRBJ1-3|17|-
CASTISGGVHSGNTIYF
TGTGCCAGCACCATTTCGGGGGGGGTCCACTCTGGAAACACCATATATTTT
>-|TRBV30|TRBJ1-5|13|-
CAWTKTRNQPQHF
TGTGCCTGGACAAAAACGCGCAATCAGCCCCAGCATTTT
>TRBD2|TRBV5-1|TRBJ2-1|15|-
CASSLIDSGYNEQFF
TGCGCCAGCAGCTTGATAGATAGCGGGTACAATGAGCAGTTCTTC
>-|TRBV6-5|TRBJ2-5|13|-
CASSFDRQETQYF
TGTGCCAGCAGTTTTGACAGGCAAGAGACCCAGTACTTC
>TRBD2|TRBV6-4|TRBJ2-3|16|-
CASSDQTSGSTDTQYF
TGTGCCAGCAGTGATCAGACTAGCGGGAGCACAGATACGCAGTATTTT
>-|TRBV10-3|TRBJ2-2|15|-
CAIRGGTDNTGELFF
TGTGCCATCAGGGGGGGGACAGATAACACCGGGGAGCTGTTTTTT
>TRBD1|TRBV9|TRBJ2-5|16|-
CASSVASGGGKETQYF
TGTGCCAGCAGCGTAGCCTCAGGGGGCGGGAAAGAGACCCAGTACTTC
>TRBD1|TRBV4-1|TRBJ2-7|15|-
CASSQLDRNSYEQYF
TGCGCCAGCAGCCAATTGGACAGGAACTCCTACGAGCAGTACTTC
>-|TRBV11-2|TRBJ2-5|13|-
CASSRNMGETQYF
TGTGCCAGCAGTCGTAATATGGGAGAGACCCAGTACTTC
>-|TRBV20-1|TRBJ1-1|11|-
CSVRANTEAFF
TGCAGTGTAAGGGCCAACACTGAAGCTTTCTTT
>TRBD2|TRBV13|TRBJ2-1|17|-
CASSLPQGLAGENEQFF
TGTGCCAGCAGCTTACCCCAAGGACTAGCGGGAGAGAATGAGCAGTTCTTC
>-|TRBV10-3|TRBJ2-2|16|-
CAISESGTRNTGELFF
TGTGCCATCAGTGAGTCCGGGACCCGGAACACCGGGGAGCTGTTTTTT
>-|TRBV4-2|TRBJ1-1|14|few
CASSQDRQNTEAFF
TGTGCCAGCAGCCAAGATCGCCAGAACACTGAAGCTTTCTTT
>TRBD2|TRBV5-4|TRBJ2-5|17|-
CASSPPGLAGGGETQYF
TGTGCCAGCAGCCCACCGGGACTAGCGGGAGGTGGGGAGACCCAGTACTTC
>-|TRBV14|TRBJ2-1|13|-
CASSQLNRNEQFF
TGTGCCAGCAGCCAACTAAACAGAAATGAGCAGTTCTTC
>TRBD1|TRBV5-8|TRBJ2-3|14|-
CASSGGQATDTQYF
TGTGCCAGCAGCGGGGGACAGGCCACAGATACGCAGTATTTT
>TRBD2|TRBV29-1|TRBJ2-3|16|-
CSVGKRLAGGLGTQYF
TGCAGCGTTGGGAAACGACTAGCGGGAGGCCTTGGGACGCAGTATTTT
>-|TRBV10-2|TRBJ2-7|14|-
CASSEPALAYEQYF
TGCGCCAGCAGTGAACCGGCCCTAGCCTACGAGCAGTACTTC
>-|TRBV2|TRBJ2-3|13|-
CASGRGRTDTQYF
TGTGCCAGCGGCAGGGGAAGGACAGATACGCAGTATTTT
>TRBD1|TRBV5-1|TRBJ1-1|13|few
CASSPQGDTEAFF
TGCGCCAGCAGCCCGCAGGGGGACACTGAAGCTTTCTTT
>TRBD2|TRBV9|TRBJ2-7|15|-
CASSPGAGGTYEQYF
TGTGCCAGCAGCCCCGGTGCGGGAGGGACATACGAGCAGTACTTC
>-|TRBV25-1|TRBJ2-1|14|-
CASAEGVPYNEQFF
TGTGCCAGCGCCGAGGGAGTACCCTACAATGAGCAGTTCTTC
>TRBD2|TRBV10-1|TRBJ2-7|16|few
CASSERTSERSYEQYF
TGCGCCAGCAGTGAACGGACTAGCGAACGCTCCTACGAGCAGTACTTC
>-|TRBV9|TRBJ1-2|14|once
CASSVDQRAGGYTF
TGTGCCAGCAGCGTAGACCAAAGAGCGGGTGGCTACACCTTC